The source of this TCR beta chain is a study of patients with pleural tuberculosis. The CDR3 consists of 13 residues. The germline gives CDR1 LGHNA, CDR2 YSLEER. Trimming stripped 4 bases from V and 4 bases from J, with 9 bases between. TCRdb reprocessed the reads with MiXCR, giving one entry per CDR3 protein. The sample records around 54,000 distinct CDR3 sequences, 6% to 9.5% being singletons. This clonotype showed up many times. The TCR was taken from a human donor with pleural tuberculosis. This chain connects TRBV4-3 to TRBJ2-3; D not certain. For the CDR3, the DNA is TGCGCCAGCAGCCCAGAACGCCCAGATACGCAGTATTTT. It yields the protein CASSPERPDTQYF.